This entry describes one TCR beta chain. The target antigen is unknown. Assay used: immunoSEQ multiplex PCR; TCRdb lists only in-frame clones, some missing. Of 2,500,000 or so clones listed, roughly 93% were seen once; the top ten hold around 0.37%. This CDR3 comprises 17 residues. CDR1 MNHEY and CDR2 SMNVEV come from the germline V gene (reference sequence). V shed 2 bases and J shed 3 bases, with 20 bases lying between them. The sample originates from a study of shared clonotypes between healthy human individuals. Study-level points and caveats: Richness estimates generally favored naive over memory subsets. Of the naive CD4 clonotypes, around 4.9% were shared across four donors. The four-donor shared clonotypes exceeded non-shared clonotypes in generation probability, with non-shared ones scoring lower.

The receptor comes from a man younger than 35 in good health. Some clones in this sample may be carry-over from other donors' samples. Specimen: naive CD4+ T cells from PBMCs. Documented subset: CD45RA+ positively selected. V is TRBV27 and J is TRBJ2-7; weak D call: TRBD1 (6 bases). The chain's CDR3 is CASSLKGTRFFHYEQYF. CDR3 nucleotides: TGTGCCAGCAGTTTAAAGGGGACACGGTTCTTCCACTACGAGCAGTACTTC.